Included here is one T cell receptor beta chain sequence, with context. It lacks a known antigen. No per-base quality is available; no much larger clone lies one base away. The CDR3 runs 15 amino acids, cysteine and phenylalanine included. The sequence is cut down to CDR3 DNA, 45 bases in frame from base 1. The germline V and J ends show losses of 1 base and 11 bases respectively, and no gene match explains 10 bases of the junction. The germline V gene yields SGHVS for CDR1 and FQNEAQ for CDR2. TCRbeta CDR3 regions were amplified from genomic DNA using the immunoSEQ Assay, a bias-controlled multiplex PCR. The original pipeline was this. Nucleated cell counts per sample were estimated from amplification of reference gene primers within the assay. Sequence reads were collapsed and filtered to measure the absolute abundance of every unique TCRbeta CDR3 rearrangement. Productive Simpson clonality was computed per sample as the square root of Simpson's diversity index over productive rearrangements. Here the immuneACCESS table is served through TCRdb, limited to in-frame sequences with V and J called. Missing clones are a known gap in these copies; in checked studies unresolved V genes cover under half, and the rest lacks a known reason. The V and J calls and clone size come from that table; D and trimming were worked out from the DNA. Counted in this sample were 150,000 to 200,000 clones; roughly four fifths of them appeared once. The top ten clones comprise 8% to 13% of the sample.

This entry belongs to a study of blood T cell repertoires in COVID-19 (TCRdb year 2020). Regarding the complete study: Samples from collaborators originated in the United States, Italy and Spain and spanned both the acute and convalescent phases of COVID-19. The repertoires were released in a freely available public database intended as a resource for research on the immune response to SARS-CoV-2. Where available, HLA class I and class II types were obtained from metadata supplied by the sample provider rather than from assay-based typing. The prospective study material was composed of cDNA or gDNA derived from T cells, B-cell-depleted T cells, or PBMCs. Subjects who had been exposed to COVID-19, were actively infected with it, or had recovered from it provided the deeply sampled blood TCRbeta repertoires that made up the dataset. Nearly every sample came with metadata listing a de-identified subject ID, COVID-19 status, age in years and sex. The samples were drawn from two sources: the first 160 participants of the ongoing ImmuneRACE study, and 1,200 or so subjects contributed by 6 global collaborators. Study-wide findings and limitations: The quantity of clinical and demographic metadata differed by source and by participant and was supplied without curation.

One collaborating source in Seattle enrolled patients during active infection and followed them longitudinally through the course of disease. Each collaborating institution followed its own protocols to collect whole blood in K2EDTA tubes. For TCRbeta analysis, collaborators shipped samples as frozen whole blood, isolated PBMCs, or DNA extracted from either of those sample types. Material for sequencing was peripheral blood. The receptor was isolated from a woman between 35 and 50 years old with COVID-19, enrolled during active disease. The chain uses TRBV7-8 and TRBJ2-1; 8 bases in between match TRBD2. The CDR3 here reads CASSLVGLAGTQQFF. The bases read TGTGCCAGCAGCTTAGTTGGTCTAGCGGGCACACAGCAGTTCTTC.